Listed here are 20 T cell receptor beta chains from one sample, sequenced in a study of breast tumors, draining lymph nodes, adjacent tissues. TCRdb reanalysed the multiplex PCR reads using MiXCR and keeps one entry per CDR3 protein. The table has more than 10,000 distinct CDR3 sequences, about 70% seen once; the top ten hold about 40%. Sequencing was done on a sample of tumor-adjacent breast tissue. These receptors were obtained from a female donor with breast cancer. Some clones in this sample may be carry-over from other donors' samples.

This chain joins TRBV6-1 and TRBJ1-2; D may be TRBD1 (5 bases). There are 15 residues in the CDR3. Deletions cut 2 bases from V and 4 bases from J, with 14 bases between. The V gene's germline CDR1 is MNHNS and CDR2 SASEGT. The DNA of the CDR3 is TGTGCCAGCAGTGAATCGCGGGGGTGGAGCTATGGCTACACCTTC. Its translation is CASSESRGWSYGYTF.

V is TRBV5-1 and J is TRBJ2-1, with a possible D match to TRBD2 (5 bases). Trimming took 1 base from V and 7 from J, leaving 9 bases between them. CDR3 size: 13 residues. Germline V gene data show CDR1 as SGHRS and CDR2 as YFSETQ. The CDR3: CASSLPRLNEQFF. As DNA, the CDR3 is TGCGCCAGCAGCTTGCCCCGACTAAATGAGCAGTTCTTC.

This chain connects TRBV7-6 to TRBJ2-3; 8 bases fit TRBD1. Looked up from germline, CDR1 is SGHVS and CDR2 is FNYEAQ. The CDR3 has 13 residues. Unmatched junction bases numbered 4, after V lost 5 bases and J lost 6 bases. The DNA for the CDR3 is TGTGCCAGCAGCGCCCACAGGGGGGATACGCAGTATTTT. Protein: CASSAHRGDTQYF.

CDR3 coding DNA: TGTGCCAGCAGCTGGACAGGGGGGAGTCAAGAGACCCAGTACTTC. This translates into CASSWTGGSQETQYF. This chain links TRBV11-3 with TRBJ2-5, with 10 nucleotides matching TRBD1. Germline CDR1 SGHNT, CDR2 YENEEA. This CDR3 comprises 15 residues. The V and J ends lost 4 bases and 2 bases, in that order; junction bases with no gene match: 4.

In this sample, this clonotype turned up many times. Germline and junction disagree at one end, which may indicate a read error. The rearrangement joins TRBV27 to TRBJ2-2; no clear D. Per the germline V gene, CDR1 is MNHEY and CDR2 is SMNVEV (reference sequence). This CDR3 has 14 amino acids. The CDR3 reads CASSFTTNAGELFF. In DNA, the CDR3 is TGTGCCAGCAGTTTTACTACGAACGCCGGGGAGCTGTTTTTT.

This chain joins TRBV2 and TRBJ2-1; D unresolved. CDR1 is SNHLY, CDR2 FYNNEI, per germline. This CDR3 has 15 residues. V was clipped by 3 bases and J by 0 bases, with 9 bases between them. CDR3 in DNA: TGTGCCAGCAGTGACGCCAGAAGCTCCTACAATGAGCAGTTCTTC. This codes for CASSDARSSYNEQFF. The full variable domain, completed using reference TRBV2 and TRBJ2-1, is EPEVTQTPSHQVTQMGQEVILRCVPISNHLYFYWYRQILGQKVEFLVSFYNNEISEKSEIFDDQFSVERPDGSNFTLKIRSTKLEDSAMYFCASSDARSSYNEQFFGPGTRLTVL.

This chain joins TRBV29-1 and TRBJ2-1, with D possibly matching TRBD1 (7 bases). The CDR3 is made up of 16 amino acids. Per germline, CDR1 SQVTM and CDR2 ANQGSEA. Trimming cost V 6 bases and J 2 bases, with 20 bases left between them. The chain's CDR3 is CSVGGTGTETYNEQFF. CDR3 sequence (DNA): TGCAGCGTGGGGGGAACCGGGACAGAAACCTACAATGAGCAGTTCTTC.

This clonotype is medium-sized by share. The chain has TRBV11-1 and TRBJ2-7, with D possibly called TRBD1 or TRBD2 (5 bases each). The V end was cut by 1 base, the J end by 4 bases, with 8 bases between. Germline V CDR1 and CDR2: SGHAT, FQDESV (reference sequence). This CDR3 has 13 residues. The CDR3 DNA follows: TGTGCCAGCAGCTTAGGGGACCGGTACGAGCAGTACTTC. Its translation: CASSLGDRYEQYF.

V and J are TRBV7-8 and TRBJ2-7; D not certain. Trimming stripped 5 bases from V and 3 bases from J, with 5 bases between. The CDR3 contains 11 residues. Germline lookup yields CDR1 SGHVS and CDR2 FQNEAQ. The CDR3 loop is CASSRYYEQYF. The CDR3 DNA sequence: TGTGCCAGCAGCCGATACTACGAGCAGTACTTC.

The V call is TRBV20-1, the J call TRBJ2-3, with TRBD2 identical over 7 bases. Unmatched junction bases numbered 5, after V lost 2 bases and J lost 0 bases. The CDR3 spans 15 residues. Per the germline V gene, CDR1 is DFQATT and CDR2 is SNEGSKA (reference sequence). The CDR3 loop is CSARNWRGSTDTQYF. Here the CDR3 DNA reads TGCAGTGCTAGAAATTGGCGGGGGAGCACAGATACGCAGTATTTT.

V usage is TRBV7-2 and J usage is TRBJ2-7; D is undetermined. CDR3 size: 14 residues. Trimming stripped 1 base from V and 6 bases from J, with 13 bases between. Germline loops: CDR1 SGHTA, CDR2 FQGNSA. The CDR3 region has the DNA TGTGCCAGCAGCTTAGAAGGCTGGGCAGTCGAGCAGTACTTC. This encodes CASSLEGWAVEQYF. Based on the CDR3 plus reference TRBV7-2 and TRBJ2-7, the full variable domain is GAGVSQSPSNKVTEKGKDVELRCDPISGHTALYWYRQSLGQGLEFLIYFQGNSAPDKSGLPSDRFSAERTGGSVSTLTIQRTQQEDSAVYLCASSLEGWAVEQYFGPGTRLTVT.

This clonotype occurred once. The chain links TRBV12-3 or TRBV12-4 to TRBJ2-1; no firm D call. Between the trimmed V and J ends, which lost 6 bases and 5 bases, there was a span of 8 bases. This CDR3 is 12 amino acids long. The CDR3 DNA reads TGTGCCAGCAGAAGCAGAAACAATGAGCAGTTCTTC. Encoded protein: CASRSRNNEQFF.

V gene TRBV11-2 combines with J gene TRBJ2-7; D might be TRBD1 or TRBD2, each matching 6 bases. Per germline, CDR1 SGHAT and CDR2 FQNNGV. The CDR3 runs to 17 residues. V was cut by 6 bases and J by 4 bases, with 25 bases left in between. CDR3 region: CASRPVGGSKFQYEQYF. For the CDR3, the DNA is TGTGCCAGCAGACCAGTAGGGGGGAGTAAGTTCCAATACGAGCAGTACTTC.

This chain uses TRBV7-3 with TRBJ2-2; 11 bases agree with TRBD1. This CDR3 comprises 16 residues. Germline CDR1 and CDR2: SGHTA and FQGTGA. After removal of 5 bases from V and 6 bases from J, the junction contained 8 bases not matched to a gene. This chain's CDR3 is CASSLPMGQGAGELFF. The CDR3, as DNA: TGTGCCAGCAGCCTCCCCATGGGACAGGGGGCCGGGGAGCTGTTTTTT. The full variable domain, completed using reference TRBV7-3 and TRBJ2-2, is GAGVSQTPSNKVTEKGKYVELRCDPISGHTALYWYRQSLGQGPEFLIYFQGTGAADDSGLPNDRFFAVRPEGSVSTLKIQRTERGDSAVYLCASSLPMGQGAGELFFGEGSRLTVL.

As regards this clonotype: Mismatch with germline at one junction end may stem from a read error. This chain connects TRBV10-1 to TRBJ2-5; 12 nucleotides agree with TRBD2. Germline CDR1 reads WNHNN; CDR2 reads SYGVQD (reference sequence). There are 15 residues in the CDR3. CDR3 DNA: TGTGCCATCAGTGAGACTAGCGGGAGTACGAAGACCCAGTACTTC. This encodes CAISETSGSTKTQYF.

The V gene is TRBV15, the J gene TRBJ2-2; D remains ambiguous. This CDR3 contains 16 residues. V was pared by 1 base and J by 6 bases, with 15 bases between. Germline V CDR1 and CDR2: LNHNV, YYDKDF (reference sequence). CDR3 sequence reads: CATSRGERSDAGELFF. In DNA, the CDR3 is TGTGCCACCAGCAGAGGAGAGCGTTCAGACGCCGGGGAGCTGTTTTTT.

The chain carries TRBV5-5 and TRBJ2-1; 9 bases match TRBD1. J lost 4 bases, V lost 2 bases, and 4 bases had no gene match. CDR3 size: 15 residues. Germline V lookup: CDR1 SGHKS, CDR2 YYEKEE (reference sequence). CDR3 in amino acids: CASSFGTGSYNEQFF. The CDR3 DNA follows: TGTGCCAGCAGCTTTGGGACAGGGAGTTACAATGAGCAGTTCTTC.

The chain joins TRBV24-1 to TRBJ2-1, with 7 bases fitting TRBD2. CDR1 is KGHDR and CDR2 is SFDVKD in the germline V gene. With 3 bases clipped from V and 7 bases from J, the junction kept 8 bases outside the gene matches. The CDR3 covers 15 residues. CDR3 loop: CATSDPTRGSNEQFF. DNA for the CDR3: TGTGCCACCAGTGATCCTACTCGCGGGAGTAATGAGCAGTTCTTC.

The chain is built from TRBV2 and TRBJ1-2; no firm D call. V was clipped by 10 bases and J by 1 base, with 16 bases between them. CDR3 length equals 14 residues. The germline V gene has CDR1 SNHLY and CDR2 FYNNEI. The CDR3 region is CATPKGTGNYGYTF. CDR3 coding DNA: TGTGCCACCCCCAAGGGTACGGGTAACTATGGCTACACCTTC.

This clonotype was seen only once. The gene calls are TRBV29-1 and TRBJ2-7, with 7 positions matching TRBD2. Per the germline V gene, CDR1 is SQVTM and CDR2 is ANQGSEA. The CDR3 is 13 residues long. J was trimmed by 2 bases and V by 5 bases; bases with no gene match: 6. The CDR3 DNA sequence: TGCAGCGTTTTGACTAGCAGTGCCTACGAGCAGTACTTC. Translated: CSVLTSSAYEQYF.